The rows below give T cell receptor beta chains drawn from one sample of a study of blood T cell repertoires in COVID-19. Method: immunoSEQ multiplex PCR; TCRdb's copy keeps in-frame clones and lacks some. The data contain over 130,000 clones, approximately 89% of them singletons. The sequenced material came from peripheral blood. These receptors all stem from a human donor in a cohort sampled during active COVID-19. Both conserved end residues are part of each CDR3. The order of the fields is clone size, J gene, V gene, D gene, CDR3 DNA, CDR3 protein. The D gene is left open where the match is weak. Size values are once, few and many counts, or a class for expanded clones, and some rows have none.

abundance: .; j_gene: TRBJ2-1; v_gene: TRBV7-9; d_gene: .; CDR3nt: TGTGCCAGCAGCCCCGCGGGCCCCTACAATGAGCAGTTCTTC; CDR3aa: CASSPAGPYNEQFF
abundance: .; j_gene: TRBJ2-3; v_gene: TRBV9; d_gene: TRBD2; CDR3nt: TGTGCCAGCAGCGGGACTAGCGGGGGGGGCGCAGATACGCAGTATTTT; CDR3aa: CASSGTSGGGADTQYF
abundance: .; j_gene: TRBJ2-3; v_gene: TRBV30; d_gene: TRBD2; CDR3nt: TGTGCCTGGAGTCCCGGGACTAGCGGGAGCACAGATACGCAGTATTTT; CDR3aa: CAWSPGTSGSTDTQYF
abundance: .; j_gene: TRBJ1-1; v_gene: TRBV19; d_gene: TRBD1; CDR3nt: TGTGCCAGTAGTAGGGACAGGCGGCCCGCTTTCTTT; CDR3aa: CASSRDRRPAFF
abundance: .; j_gene: TRBJ1-5; v_gene: TRBV27; d_gene: TRBD1; CDR3nt: TGTGCCAGCAGTTTAAGGGGGACGACAGGGGCAAATCAGCCCCAGCATTTT; CDR3aa: CASSLRGTTGANQPQHF
abundance: once; j_gene: TRBJ1-3; v_gene: TRBV6-5; d_gene: .; CDR3nt: TGTGCCAGCAGAGAGGCCCACACCATATATTTT; CDR3aa: CASREAHTIYF
abundance: .; j_gene: TRBJ2-1; v_gene: TRBV5-1; d_gene: TRBD2; CDR3nt: TGCGCCAGCAGCTTAGATAGCGGGGGCCGCTACAATGAGCAGTTCTTC; CDR3aa: CASSLDSGGRYNEQFF
abundance: .; j_gene: TRBJ1-2; v_gene: TRBV7-9; d_gene: TRBD1; CDR3nt: TGTGCCAGCAGCTTAGGGGGGACAGGGGGCGGCTATGGCTACACCTTC; CDR3aa: CASSLGGTGGGYGYTF
abundance: .; j_gene: TRBJ1-2; v_gene: TRBV7-9; d_gene: .; CDR3nt: TGTGCCAGCAGCACCACAGGGATGGGTGGCTACACCTTC; CDR3aa: CASSTTGMGGYTF
abundance: .; j_gene: TRBJ1-2; v_gene: TRBV30; d_gene: .; CDR3nt: TGTGCCTGGAGTGTAGGGGGATATGGCTACACCTTC; CDR3aa: CAWSVGGYGYTF
abundance: few; j_gene: TRBJ2-7; v_gene: TRBV4-2; d_gene: .; CDR3nt: TGTGCCAGCAGGAGTCCCGCAGGGGCGGGCGAGCAGTACTTC; CDR3aa: CASRSPAGAGEQYF
abundance: .; j_gene: TRBJ2-5; v_gene: TRBV13; d_gene: TRBD2; CDR3nt: TGTGCCAGCAGCTTCCTGCTAGCGGGGGTTGAGACCCAGTACTTC; CDR3aa: CASSFLLAGVETQYF
abundance: once; j_gene: TRBJ1-1; v_gene: TRBV10-3; d_gene: .; CDR3nt: TGTGCCATCAGTGGGAGACAGGAAACTGAAGCTTTCTTT; CDR3aa: CAISGRQETEAFF
abundance: .; j_gene: TRBJ2-7; v_gene: TRBV5-1; d_gene: TRBD1; CDR3nt: TGCGCCAGCAGCGTCCGACAGGGGGACTACGAGCAGTACTTC; CDR3aa: CASSVRQGDYEQYF
abundance: few; j_gene: TRBJ1-5; v_gene: TRBV6-2/TRBV6-3; d_gene: .; CDR3nt: TGTGCCAGCAGTCCCCTCCAGGGGATGGATCAGCCCCAGCATTTT; CDR3aa: CASSPLQGMDQPQHF
abundance: .; j_gene: TRBJ1-2; v_gene: TRBV2; d_gene: .; CDR3nt: TGTGCCAGCAGTGACAGCGCTGAAGGCTACACCTTC; CDR3aa: CASSDSAEGYTF
abundance: .; j_gene: TRBJ1-1; v_gene: TRBV6-5; d_gene: TRBD1; CDR3nt: TGTGCCAGCAGTTACGGACCCGGGACAGTGGATACTGAAGCTTTCTTT; CDR3aa: CASSYGPGTVDTEAFF
abundance: .; j_gene: TRBJ2-5; v_gene: TRBV28; d_gene: .; CDR3nt: TGTGCCAGCAGTGCAGGCCCGACGACCCAGTACTTC; CDR3aa: CASSAGPTTQYF
abundance: few; j_gene: TRBJ2-2; v_gene: TRBV10-3; d_gene: TRBD1; CDR3nt: TGTGCCATCAGGGAGGGACAGGGGTACACCGGGGAGCTGTTTTTT; CDR3aa: CAIREGQGYTGELFF
abundance: .; j_gene: TRBJ1-6; v_gene: TRBV9; d_gene: TRBD1; CDR3nt: TGTGCCAGCAGCGGGACAGGGTCCCTACTCCACTTT; CDR3aa: CASSGTGSLLHF
abundance: .; j_gene: TRBJ1-2; v_gene: TRBV6-6; d_gene: .; CDR3nt: TGTGCCAGCAGTCCCGGGAAGCCCCTCTATGGCTACACCTTC; CDR3aa: CASSPGKPLYGYTF
abundance: .; j_gene: TRBJ2-3; v_gene: TRBV5-1; d_gene: TRBD2; CDR3nt: TGCGCCCGCAAGGCCGGGGGGGTCGTCACAGATACGCAGTATTTT; CDR3aa: CARKAGGVVTDTQYF
abundance: .; j_gene: TRBJ2-7; v_gene: TRBV5-4; d_gene: TRBD2; CDR3nt: TGTGCCAGCAGCCCCGAGCGGGGGGGTCTGTACGAGCAGTACTTC; CDR3aa: CASSPERGGLYEQYF
abundance: few; j_gene: TRBJ2-2; v_gene: TRBV24-1; d_gene: .; CDR3nt: TGTGCCACCAGTGCTTCGGGGGCCGGGGAGCTGTTTTTT; CDR3aa: CATSASGAGELFF
abundance: .; j_gene: TRBJ1-5; v_gene: TRBV19; d_gene: .; CDR3nt: TGTGCCAGCAACATTGACAATCAGCCCCAGCATTTT; CDR3aa: CASNIDNQPQHF
abundance: once; j_gene: TRBJ2-1; v_gene: TRBV5-1; d_gene: TRBD2; CDR3nt: TGCGCCAGCAGCTTGGTTTTGGGACTAGACTACTACAATGAGCAGTTCTTC; CDR3aa: CASSLVLGLDYYNEQFF
abundance: .; j_gene: TRBJ1-1; v_gene: TRBV5-1; d_gene: .; CDR3nt: TGCGCCAGCAGCTTTTCCGGGATGGGGTACACTGAAGCTTTCTTT; CDR3aa: CASSFSGMGYTEAFF
abundance: .; j_gene: TRBJ1-6; v_gene: TRBV7-8; d_gene: TRBD1; CDR3nt: TGTGCCAGCAGCTTAGGGGACAGGGCCTTTGGGTCACCCCTCCACTTT; CDR3aa: CASSLGDRAFGSPLHF
abundance: .; j_gene: TRBJ1-6; v_gene: TRBV19; d_gene: TRBD1; CDR3nt: TGTGCCAGTAGTGAAAGGACAGGGGCAATTAATTCACCCCTCCACTTT; CDR3aa: CASSERTGAINSPLHF
abundance: .; j_gene: TRBJ1-1; v_gene: TRBV7-9; d_gene: .; CDR3nt: TGTGCCAGCAGCTCTAACTCGGGGAACGTGAACACTGAAGCTTTCTTT; CDR3aa: CASSSNSGNVNTEAFF
abundance: .; j_gene: TRBJ1-1; v_gene: TRBV18; d_gene: .; CDR3nt: TGTGCCAGCTCAGTTGAGATCAACACTGAAGCTTTCTTT; CDR3aa: CASSVEINTEAFF
abundance: .; j_gene: TRBJ1-1; v_gene: TRBV30; d_gene: .; CDR3nt: TGTGCCTGGAGCGTTTCGTTGGGGGGGAGCACTGAAGCTTTCTTT; CDR3aa: CAWSVSLGGSTEAFF
abundance: medium-sized; j_gene: TRBJ2-5; v_gene: TRBV6-5; d_gene: TRBD2; CDR3nt: TGTGCCAGCAGGCCAGGACTAGCGGGGGCCGAGACCCAGTACTTC; CDR3aa: CASRPGLAGAETQYF
abundance: .; j_gene: TRBJ1-1; v_gene: TRBV2; d_gene: TRBD1; CDR3nt: TGTGCCAGCAGTGACACAGGGGGCCGTGGCACTGAAGCTTTCTTT; CDR3aa: CASSDTGGRGTEAFF
abundance: .; j_gene: TRBJ1-2; v_gene: TRBV19; d_gene: TRBD1; CDR3nt: TGTGCCAGTAGTACCGACAGGGGGCTGACGTATGGCTACACCTTC; CDR3aa: CASSTDRGLTYGYTF
abundance: few; j_gene: TRBJ2-7; v_gene: TRBV29-1; d_gene: TRBD1; CDR3nt: TGCAGCGTTAGGGGACAGGCGATCGACGAGCAGTACTTC; CDR3aa: CSVRGQAIDEQYF
abundance: .; j_gene: TRBJ2-3; v_gene: TRBV3-1/TRBV3-2; d_gene: .; CDR3nt: TGTGCCAGCAGCCAAGAATTCTCGGATACGCAGTATTTT; CDR3aa: CASSQEFSDTQYF
abundance: .; j_gene: TRBJ1-2; v_gene: TRBV27; d_gene: TRBD1; CDR3nt: TGTGCCAGCAGGACAGGGTTGGGCGGCTACACCTTC; CDR3aa: CASRTGLGGYTF
abundance: few; j_gene: TRBJ1-2; v_gene: TRBV7-9; d_gene: .; CDR3nt: TGTGCCAGCAGCTTAGCGGATACAGTTTTTGGTGGCTACACCTTC; CDR3aa: CASSLADTVFGGYTF